Listed below are T cell receptor beta chains from one sample, sequenced in a study of T-cell reconstitution after alpha-beta-depleted transplantation in children. TCRdb redid the calling of the PCR reads with MiXCR, one entry per CDR3 protein. The table has a few hundred thousand distinct CDR3 sequences, 11% seen once. Sequences were derived from PBMCs from the stem cell graft donor, sampled from the stem cell graft. These receptors originate from a human donor who donated a stem cell graft to a child with acute myeloid leukemia. Both conserved end residues are part of each CDR3. D genes are given only for firm matches. Clone size, where shown, is once, few, many, or a class for clones that have expanded.

D,V,size,J,DNA,CDR3
TRBD2,TRBV4-2,-,TRBJ2-7,TGTGCCAGCAGCCCGCGGGCTAGCGGGATCTACGAGCAGTACTTC,CASSPRASGIYEQYF
-,TRBV4-1,many,TRBJ2-1,TGCGCCAGCAGCCAAGAAATATCGGCTGCTGAGCAGTTCTTC,CASSQEISAAEQFF
-,TRBV6-1,-,TRBJ2-1,TGTGCCAGCAGCAACCAAGTCAATGAGCAGTTCTTC,CASSNQVNEQFF
-,TRBV7-3,-,TRBJ1-6,TGTGCCAGCAGCTTCGGCAGGGGAAGGCCCCTCCACTTT,CASSFGRGRPLHF
-,TRBV21-1,-,TRBJ2-1,TGTGCCAGCAAGGTCTCTAGCGGGAGCTACAATGAGCAGTTCTTC,CASKVSSGSYNEQFF
-,TRBV20-1,few,TRBJ2-3,TGCAGTGCGAGGCCCCTATCTCTAGGGGGTAGAGCAGATACGCAGTATTTT,CSARPLSLGGRADTQYF
-,TRBV10-3,many,TRBJ1-1,TGTGCCATCAGTGATCCGGGGGGCGTGGGAGCTTTCTTT,CAISDPGGVGAFF
TRBD2,TRBV10-3,few,TRBJ2-3,TGTGCCATCAGTGAGTCCCCGTGGGTAGCGGGAGGCACAGATACGCAGTATTTT,CAISESPWVAGGTDTQYF
TRBD2,TRBV5-1,few,TRBJ2-5,TGCGCCAGCAGCCGTGGGGGGGTCGGAGAGACCCAGTACTTC,CASSRGGVGETQYF
-,TRBV4-3,-,TRBJ1-6,TGCGCCAGCAGCCAAGATCTGGTTCAGGGGACGGTTTCACCCCTCCACTTT,CASSQDLVQGTVSPLHF
-,TRBV5-8,-,TRBJ1-1,TGTGCCAGCAGAACCGGGACAAATGTGCTCATGAGAACTGAAGCTTTCTTT,CASRTGTNVLMRTEAFF
-,TRBV6-5,few,TRBJ2-7,TGTGCCAGCAGTTACTCTTTAGCGTTTAGCTCCTACGAGCAGTACTTC,CASSYSLAFSSYEQYF
-,TRBV12-3/TRBV12-4,many,TRBJ1-6,TGTGCCAGCAGTGTCCCGAATGTGCCCCTCCACTTT,CASSVPNVPLHF
-,TRBV5-1,few,TRBJ2-5,TGCGCCAGCAGGCCCCGGGCCTCGCAAGAGACCCAGTACTTC,CASRPRASQETQYF
-,TRBV6-5,many,TRBJ1-2,TGTGCCAGCAGTCGAGGGGATTCGACAGGCCCCCTATTAAATGGCTACACCTTC,CASSRGDSTGPLLNGYTF
TRBD1,TRBV27,-,TRBJ2-3,TGTGCCAGCAGTTTATCTACCACAGGGGCAGATACGCAGTATTTT,CASSLSTTGADTQYF
-,TRBV7-2,-,TRBJ2-3,TGTGCCAGCAGCTTAGCCATTAATACAGATACGCAGTATTTT,CASSLAINTDTQYF
TRBD2,TRBV7-2,-,TRBJ2-1,TGTGCCAGCACCTTACGGACTAGCGGGAGGAATGAGCAGTTCTTC,CASTLRTSGRNEQFF
-,TRBV6-2/TRBV6-3,few,TRBJ2-7,TGTGCCAGCAGCCCCAGGGTTTACGAGCAGTACTTC,CASSPRVYEQYF
TRBD2,TRBV7-2,many,TRBJ2-1,TGTGCCAGCAGCCCCGGACTAGCGCCTAACAATGAGCAGTTCTTC,CASSPGLAPNNEQFF
-,TRBV3-1,-,TRBJ1-1,TGTGCCAGCAGCCAAGATTGGGCCAGTAACTCTTTTACGAACACTGAAGCTTTCTTT,CASSQDWASNSFTNTEAFF
-,TRBV6-5,few,TRBJ1-5,TGTGCCAGCAGTTACTCCAGGGGTGGCAATCAGCCCCAGCATTTT,CASSYSRGGNQPQHF
-,TRBV7-8,many,TRBJ2-3,TGTGCCAGCAGACGAGGGGGTGGAGATACGCAGTATTTT,CASRRGGGDTQYF
-,TRBV20-1,-,TRBJ2-1,TGCAGTGCTAGAGATGCATCAGGGATCTATGAGCAGTTCTTC,CSARDASGIYEQFF
TRBD1,TRBV4-2,-,TRBJ2-1,TGTGCCAGCAGCCGGGACAGGGGGCTAGTCAATGAGCAGTTCTTC,CASSRDRGLVNEQFF
TRBD2,TRBV12-3/TRBV12-4,few,TRBJ2-1,TGTGCCAGCAGTTTGACTAGCGGGGAACATAGCTATGAGCAGTTCTTC,CASSLTSGEHSYEQFF
-,TRBV30,-,TRBJ2-2,TGTGCCTGGAGTAACACAGGCAGGACCGGGGAGCTGTTTTTT,CAWSNTGRTGELFF
TRBD2,TRBV6-2/TRBV6-3,once,TRBJ2-5,TGTGCCAGCAGAGGACTAGCGGGAGGGCTTAAGGCCCAAGAGACCCAGTACTTC,CASRGLAGGLKAQETQYF
TRBD1,TRBV27,-,TRBJ1-2,TGTGCCAGCAGAGAGGACAGGGGGGCATCTAACTATGGCTACACCTTC,CASREDRGASNYGYTF
TRBD1,TRBV6-5,few,TRBJ1-6,TGTGCCAGCAGAAGAGGACAGGGGAATTCACCCCTCCACTTT,CASRRGQGNSPLHF
-,TRBV2,few,TRBJ1-2,TGTGCCAGCAGACCGGGACAAAGCTATGGCTACACCTTC,CASRPGQSYGYTF
TRBD2,TRBV20-1,many,TRBJ2-3,TGCAGTGCTCCGCTAGCGGGAGACGCAGATACGCAGTATTTT,CSAPLAGDADTQYF